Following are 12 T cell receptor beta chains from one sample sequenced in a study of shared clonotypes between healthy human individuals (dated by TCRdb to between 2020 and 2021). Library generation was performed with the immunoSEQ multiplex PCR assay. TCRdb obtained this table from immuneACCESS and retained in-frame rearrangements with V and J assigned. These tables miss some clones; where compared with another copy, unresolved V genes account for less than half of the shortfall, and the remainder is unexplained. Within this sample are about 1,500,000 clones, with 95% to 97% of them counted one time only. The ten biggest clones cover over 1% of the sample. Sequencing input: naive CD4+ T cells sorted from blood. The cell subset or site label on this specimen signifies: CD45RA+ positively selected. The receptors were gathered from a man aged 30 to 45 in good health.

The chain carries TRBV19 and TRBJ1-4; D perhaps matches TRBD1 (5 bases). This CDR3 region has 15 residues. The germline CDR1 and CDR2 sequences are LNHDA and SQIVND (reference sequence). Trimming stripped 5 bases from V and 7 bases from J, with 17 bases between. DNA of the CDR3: TGTGCCAGTAGTCTGGGGCGGGGCCTTAGTGAAAAACTGTTTTTT. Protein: CASSLGRGLSEKLFF. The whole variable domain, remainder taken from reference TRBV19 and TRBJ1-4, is DGGITQSPKYLFRKEGQNVTLSCEQNLNHDAMYWYRQDPGQGLRLIYYSQIVNDFQKGDIAEGYSVSREKKESFPLTVTSAQKNPTAFYLCASSLGRGLSEKLFFGSGTQLSVL.

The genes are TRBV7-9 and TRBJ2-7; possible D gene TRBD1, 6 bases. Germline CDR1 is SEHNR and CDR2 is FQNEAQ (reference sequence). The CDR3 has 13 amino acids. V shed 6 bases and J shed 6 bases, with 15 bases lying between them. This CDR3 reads CASSKVTGLEQYF. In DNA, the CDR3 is TGTGCCAGCAGTAAAGTTACAGGGCTCGAGCAGTACTTC.

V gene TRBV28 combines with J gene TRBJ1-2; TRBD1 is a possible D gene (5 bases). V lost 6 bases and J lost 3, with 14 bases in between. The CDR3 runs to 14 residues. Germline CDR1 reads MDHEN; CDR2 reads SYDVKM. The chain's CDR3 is CASSRRGEDYGYTF. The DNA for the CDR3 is TGTGCCAGCAGCCGCAGAGGGGAGGACTATGGCTACACCTTC.

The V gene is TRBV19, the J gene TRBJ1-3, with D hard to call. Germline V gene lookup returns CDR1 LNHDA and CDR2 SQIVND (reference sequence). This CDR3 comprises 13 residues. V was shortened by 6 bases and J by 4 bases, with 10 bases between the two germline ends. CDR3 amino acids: CASRSGPGNTIYF. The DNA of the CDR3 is TGTGCCAGTAGGTCCGGGCCAGGAAACACCATATATTTT. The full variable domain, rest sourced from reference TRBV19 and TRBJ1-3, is DGGITQSPKYLFRKEGQNVTLSCEQNLNHDAMYWYRQDPGQGLRLIYYSQIVNDFQKGDIAEGYSVSREKKESFPLTVTSAQKNPTAFYLCASRSGPGNTIYFGEGSWLTVV.

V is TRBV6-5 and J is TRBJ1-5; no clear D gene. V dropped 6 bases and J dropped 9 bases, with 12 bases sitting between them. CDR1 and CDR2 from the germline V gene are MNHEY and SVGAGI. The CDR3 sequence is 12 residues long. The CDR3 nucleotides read TGTGCCAGCAGATCCCCGGGAGTGCCCCAGCATTTT. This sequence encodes CASRSPGVPQHF.

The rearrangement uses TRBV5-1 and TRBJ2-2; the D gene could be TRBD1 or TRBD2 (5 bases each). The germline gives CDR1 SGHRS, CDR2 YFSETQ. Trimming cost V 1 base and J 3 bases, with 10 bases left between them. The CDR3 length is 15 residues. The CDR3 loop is CASSLSRGDTGELFF. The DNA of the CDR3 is TGCGCCAGCAGCTTGTCTAGGGGAGACACCGGGGAGCTGTTTTTT.

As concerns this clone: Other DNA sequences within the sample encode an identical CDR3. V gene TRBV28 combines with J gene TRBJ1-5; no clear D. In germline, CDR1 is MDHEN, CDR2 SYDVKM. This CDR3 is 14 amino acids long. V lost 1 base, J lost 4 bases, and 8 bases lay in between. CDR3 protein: CASSLLGENQPQHF. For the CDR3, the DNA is TGTGCCAGCAGTTTATTAGGCGAAAATCAGCCCCAGCATTTT.

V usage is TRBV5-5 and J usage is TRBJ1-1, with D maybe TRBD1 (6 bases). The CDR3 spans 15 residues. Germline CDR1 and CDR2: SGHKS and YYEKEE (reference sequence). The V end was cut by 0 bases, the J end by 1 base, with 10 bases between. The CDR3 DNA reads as TGTGCCAGCAGCTTGGGGGGGGCGAGGAACACTGAAGCTTTCTTT. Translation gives CASSLGGARNTEAFF.

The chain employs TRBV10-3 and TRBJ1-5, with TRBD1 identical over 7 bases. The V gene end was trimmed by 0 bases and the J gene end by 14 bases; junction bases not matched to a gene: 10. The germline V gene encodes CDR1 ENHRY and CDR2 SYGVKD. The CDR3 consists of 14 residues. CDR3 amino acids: CAISESNEGANKHF. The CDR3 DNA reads TGTGCCATCAGTGAGTCGAACGAGGGGGCGAATAAGCATTTT.

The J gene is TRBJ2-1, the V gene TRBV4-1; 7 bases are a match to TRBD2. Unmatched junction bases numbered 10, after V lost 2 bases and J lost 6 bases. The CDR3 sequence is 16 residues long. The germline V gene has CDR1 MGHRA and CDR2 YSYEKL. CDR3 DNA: TGCGCCAGCAGCCAAAAGGGACTATCGATGCCCAATGAGCAGTTCTTC. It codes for CASSQKGLSMPNEQFF.

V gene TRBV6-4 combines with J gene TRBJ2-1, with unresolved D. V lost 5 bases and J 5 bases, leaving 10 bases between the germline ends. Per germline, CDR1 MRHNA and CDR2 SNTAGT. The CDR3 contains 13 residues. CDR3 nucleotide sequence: TGTGCCAGCAGTTTATCTGTCCACAATGAGCAGTTCTTC. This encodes CASSLSVHNEQFF.

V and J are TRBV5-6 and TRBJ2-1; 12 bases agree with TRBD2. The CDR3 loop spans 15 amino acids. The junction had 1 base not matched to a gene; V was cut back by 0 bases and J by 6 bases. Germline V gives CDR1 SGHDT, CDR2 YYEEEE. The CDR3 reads CASSLASGRANEQFF. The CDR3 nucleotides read TGTGCCAGCAGCTTGGCTAGCGGGAGGGCCAATGAGCAGTTCTTC.